This T cell receptor (beta chain) was captured by sequencing in a study (dated by TCRdb to the mid-2010s). Per the germline V gene (reference sequence), MNHEY is the CDR1 and SMNVEV is the CDR2. The CDR3 holds 12 amino acids from the cysteine to the phenylalanine. CDR3 DNA is the only sequence kept; it has 36 bases, read in frame from the first base. V is pared back by 7 bases and J by 0 bases, with 6 bases lying between the germline termini. Receptor amplification or capture employed RT-PCR. TCRdb shows the sequencer as Illumina MiSeq. TCRdb trimmed public reads at Q25 via fastp, called clones via MiXCR and kept in-frame beta chains. Rows with a matching CDR3 protein are joined into one entry that keeps the most common DNA and genes. Counted in this sample were 550,000 to 750,000 distinct CDR3 sequences; 13% to 15% of them appeared once. The top ten clonotypes cover roughly 3.9% of the sample. In this sample, this clonotype turned up a few times. Its antigen remains unidentified. One base away there is no much larger clone; base qualities are not given.

Sequenced sample: memory CD4+ T cells from blood. The chain is encoded by TRBV27 joined to TRBJ1-2; no D segment can be confidently identified. This clonotype originated in a female donor in good health, serving as a healthy control. In nucleotide form, the sequence is TGTGCCAGCAAATCGGCTAACTATGGCTACACCTTC. The encoded protein is CASKSANYGYTF.